This T cell receptor beta chain emerged from a study of blood T cells in healthy people across ages. Findings and limits, study-wide: With donor CMV status unknown, expanded clonotype changes were possibly confounded.

It was with a sample-barcoded 5' primer and a J-beta primer mix that a second PCR of roughly 7 to 12 cycles was run. TCRdb ran MiXCR on the 5' RACE reads and lists one entry per CDR3 protein. The sample records about 840,000 distinct CDR3 sequences, just under 30% being singletons. The table lists this clonotype with many counts. Its target is not known. This CDR3 has 14 amino acids. Germline values: CDR1 MGHRA, CDR2 YSYEKL. The germline V and J ends were trimmed by 3 bases and 1 base, with 9 bases remaining between them. The same sample was also used in a study of T cells of mothers and their children.

The TCR originated in a woman in her thirties or forties in good health. The rearrangement links TRBV4-1 to TRBJ1-2, with unresolved D. Sample: blood. The chain's CDR3 is CASSHPTVNYGYTF. The CDR3 nucleotides read TGCGCCAGCAGCCACCCGACCGTTAACTATGGCTACACCTTC.